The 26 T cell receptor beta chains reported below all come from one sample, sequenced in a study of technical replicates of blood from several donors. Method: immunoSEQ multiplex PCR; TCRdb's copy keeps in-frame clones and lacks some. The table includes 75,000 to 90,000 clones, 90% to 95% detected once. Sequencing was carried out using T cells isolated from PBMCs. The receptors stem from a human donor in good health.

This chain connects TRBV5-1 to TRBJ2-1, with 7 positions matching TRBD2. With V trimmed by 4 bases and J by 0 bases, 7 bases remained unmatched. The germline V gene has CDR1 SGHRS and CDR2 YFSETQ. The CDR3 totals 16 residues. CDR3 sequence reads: CASSVPSGSSYNEQFF. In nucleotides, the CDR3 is TGCGCCAGCAGCGTTCCTAGCGGTAGCTCCTACAATGAGCAGTTCTTC.

The CDR3 region is CASSLVHSSYEQYF. In DNA, the CDR3 is TGTGCCAGCAGCTTAGTTCACAGTTCCTACGAGCAGTACTTC. The genes are TRBV11-2 and TRBJ2-7; no definite D call. The CDR3 extends over 14 amino acids. CDR1 is SGHAT and CDR2 is FQNNGV in the germline V gene. Trimming took 1 base from V and 1 from J, leaving 8 bases between them.

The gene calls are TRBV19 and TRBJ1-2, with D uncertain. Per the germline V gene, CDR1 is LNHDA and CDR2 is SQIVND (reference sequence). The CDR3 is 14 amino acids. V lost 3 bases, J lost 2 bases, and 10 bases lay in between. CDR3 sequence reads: CASSILGWNYGYTF. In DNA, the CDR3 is TGTGCCAGTAGTATCCTGGGCTGGAACTATGGCTACACCTTC.

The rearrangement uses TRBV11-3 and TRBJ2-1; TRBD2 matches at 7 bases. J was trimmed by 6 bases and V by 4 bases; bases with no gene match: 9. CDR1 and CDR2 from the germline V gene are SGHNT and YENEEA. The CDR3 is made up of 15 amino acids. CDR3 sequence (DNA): TGTGCCAGCAGCTCGGGCGGGACTACTGGCAATGAGCAGTTCTTC. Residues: CASSSGGTTGNEQFF. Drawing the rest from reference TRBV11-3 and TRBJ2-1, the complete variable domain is EAGVVQSPRYKIIEKKQPVAFWCNPISGHNTLYWYLQNLGQGPELLIRYENEEAVDDSQLPKDRFSAERLKGVDSTLKIQPAELGDSAVYLCASSSGGTTGNEQFFGPGTRLTVL.

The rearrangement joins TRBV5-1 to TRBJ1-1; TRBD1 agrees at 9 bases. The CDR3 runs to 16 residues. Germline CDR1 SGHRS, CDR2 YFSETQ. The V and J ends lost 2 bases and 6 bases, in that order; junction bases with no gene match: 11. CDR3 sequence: CASSFRGQGEIAEAFF. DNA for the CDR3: TGCGCCAGCAGCTTTAGGGGACAGGGAGAAATCGCTGAAGCTTTCTTT. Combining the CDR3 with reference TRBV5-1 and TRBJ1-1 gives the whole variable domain KAGVTQTPRYLIKTRGQQVTLSCSPISGHRSVSWYQQTPGQGLQFLFEYFSETQRNKGNFPGRFSGRQFSNSRSEMNVSTLELGDSALYLCASSFRGQGEIAEAFFGQGTRLTVV.

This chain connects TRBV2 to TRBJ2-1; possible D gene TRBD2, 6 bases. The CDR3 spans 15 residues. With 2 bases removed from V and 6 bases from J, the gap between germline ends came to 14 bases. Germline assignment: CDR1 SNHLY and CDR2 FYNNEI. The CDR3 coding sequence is TGTGCCAGCAGTGAACAAGGTGGGAGGACCAATGAGCAGTTCTTC. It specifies CASSEQGGRTNEQFF.

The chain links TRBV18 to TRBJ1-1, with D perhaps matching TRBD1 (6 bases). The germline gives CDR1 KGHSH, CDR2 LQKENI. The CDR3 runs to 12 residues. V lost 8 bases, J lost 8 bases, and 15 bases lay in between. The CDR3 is CASTWEGGEAFF. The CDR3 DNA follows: TGTGCCAGCACCTGGGAGGGGGGAGAAGCTTTCTTT.

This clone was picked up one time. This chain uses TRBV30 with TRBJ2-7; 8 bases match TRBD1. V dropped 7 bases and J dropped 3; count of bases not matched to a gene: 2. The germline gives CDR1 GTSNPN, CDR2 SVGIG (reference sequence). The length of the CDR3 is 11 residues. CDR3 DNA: TGTGCCTACACAGGGGGCTACGAGCAGTACTTC. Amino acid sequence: CAYTGGYEQYF.

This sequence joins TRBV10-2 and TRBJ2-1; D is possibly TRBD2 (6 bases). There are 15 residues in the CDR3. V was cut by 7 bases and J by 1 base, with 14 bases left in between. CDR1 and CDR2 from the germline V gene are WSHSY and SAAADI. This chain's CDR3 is CASTVGGQSYNEQFF. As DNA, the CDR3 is TGCGCCAGCACAGTGGGGGGTCAATCCTACAATGAGCAGTTCTTC.

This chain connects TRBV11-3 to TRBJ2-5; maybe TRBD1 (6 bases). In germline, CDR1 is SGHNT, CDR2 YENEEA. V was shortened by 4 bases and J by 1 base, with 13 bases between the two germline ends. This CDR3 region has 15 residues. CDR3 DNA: TGTGCCAGCAGCTCGATCGCAGGGGCCCAAGAGACCCAGTACTTC. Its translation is CASSSIAGAQETQYF. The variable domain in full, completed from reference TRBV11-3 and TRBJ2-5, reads EAGVVQSPRYKIIEKKQPVAFWCNPISGHNTLYWYLQNLGQGPELLIRYENEEAVDDSQLPKDRFSAERLKGVDSTLKIQPAELGDSAVYLCASSSIAGAQETQYFGPGTRLLVL.

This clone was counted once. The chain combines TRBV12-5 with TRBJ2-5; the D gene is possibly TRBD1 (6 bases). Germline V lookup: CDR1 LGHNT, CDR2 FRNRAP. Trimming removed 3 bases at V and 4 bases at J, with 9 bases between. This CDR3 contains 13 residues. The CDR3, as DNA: TGTGCTAGTGGTTTCCAGGGGTCAGAGACCCAGTACTTC. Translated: CASGFQGSETQYF.

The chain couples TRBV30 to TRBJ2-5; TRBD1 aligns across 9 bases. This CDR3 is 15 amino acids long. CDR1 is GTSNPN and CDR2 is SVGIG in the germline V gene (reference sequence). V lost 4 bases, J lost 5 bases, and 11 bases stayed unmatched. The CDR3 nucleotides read TGTGCCTGGACCCTAGGGGGACAGGGATGGGAGACCCAGTACTTC. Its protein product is CAWTLGGQGWETQYF. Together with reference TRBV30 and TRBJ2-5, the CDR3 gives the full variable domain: SQTIHQWPATLVQPVGSPLSLECTVEGTSNPNLYWYRQAAGRGLQLLFYSVGIGQISSEVPQNLSASRPQDRQFILSSKKLLLSDSGFYLCAWTLGGQGWETQYFGPGTRLLVL.

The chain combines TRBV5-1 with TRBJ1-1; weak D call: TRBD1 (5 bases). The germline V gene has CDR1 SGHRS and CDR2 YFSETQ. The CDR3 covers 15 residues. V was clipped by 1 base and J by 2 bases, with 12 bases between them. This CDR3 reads CASSLIWQGNTEAFF. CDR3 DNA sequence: TGCGCCAGCAGCTTGATATGGCAGGGAAACACTGAAGCTTTCTTT.

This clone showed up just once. DNA of the CDR3: TGTGCCAGCAGTACTCTAGCCTCCTACGAGCAGTACTTC. Its translation: CASSTLASYEQYF. The V and J genes are TRBV27 and TRBJ2-7; weak D call: TRBD2 (5 bases). Trimming shortened V by 5 bases and J by 0 bases, and 8 bases separated the two germline ends. The CDR3 loop spans 13 amino acids. The V gene's germline CDR1 is MNHEY and CDR2 SMNVEV (reference sequence).

The CDR3 loop is CASSWTYGELFF. DNA of the CDR3: TGTGCCAGCAGCTGGACTTATGGGGAGCTGTTTTTT. This rearrangement joins TRBV11-3 to TRBJ2-2, with D possibly matching TRBD2 (5 bases). With 4 bases removed from V and 8 bases from J, the gap between germline ends came to 8 bases. CDR1 and CDR2 (germline): SGHNT, YENEEA. The CDR3 contains 12 residues.

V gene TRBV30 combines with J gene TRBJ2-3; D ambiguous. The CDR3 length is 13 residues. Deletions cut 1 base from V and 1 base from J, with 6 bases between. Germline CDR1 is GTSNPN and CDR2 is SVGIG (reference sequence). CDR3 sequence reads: CAWSAQGTDTQYF. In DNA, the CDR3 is TGTGCCTGGAGTGCTCAGGGCACAGATACGCAGTATTTT.

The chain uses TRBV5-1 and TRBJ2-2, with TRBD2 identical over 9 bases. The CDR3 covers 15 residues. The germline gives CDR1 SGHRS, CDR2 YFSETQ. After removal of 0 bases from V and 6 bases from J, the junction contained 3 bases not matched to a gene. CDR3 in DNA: TGCGCCAGCAGCTTGGGACTAGCGGACGCCGGGGAGCTGTTTTTT. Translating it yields CASSLGLADAGELFF.

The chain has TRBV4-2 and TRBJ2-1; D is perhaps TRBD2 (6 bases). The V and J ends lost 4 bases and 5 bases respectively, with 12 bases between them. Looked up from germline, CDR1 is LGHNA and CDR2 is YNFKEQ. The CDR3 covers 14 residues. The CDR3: CASSPRTTNNEQFF. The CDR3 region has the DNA TGTGCCAGCAGCCCCAGGACTACTAACAATGAGCAGTTCTTC.

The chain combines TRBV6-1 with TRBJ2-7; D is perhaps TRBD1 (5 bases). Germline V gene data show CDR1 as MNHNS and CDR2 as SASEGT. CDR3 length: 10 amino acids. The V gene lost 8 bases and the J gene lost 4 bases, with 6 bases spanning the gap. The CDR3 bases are TGTGCCAGCCGACAGTACGAGCAGTACTTC. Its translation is CASRQYEQYF.

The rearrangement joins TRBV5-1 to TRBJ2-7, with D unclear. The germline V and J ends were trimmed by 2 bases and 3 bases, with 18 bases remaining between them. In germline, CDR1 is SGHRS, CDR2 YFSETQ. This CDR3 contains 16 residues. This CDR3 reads CASSLSLSEVGYEQYF. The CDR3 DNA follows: TGCGCCAGCAGCTTAAGTCTTTCTGAGGTGGGCTACGAGCAGTACTTC.

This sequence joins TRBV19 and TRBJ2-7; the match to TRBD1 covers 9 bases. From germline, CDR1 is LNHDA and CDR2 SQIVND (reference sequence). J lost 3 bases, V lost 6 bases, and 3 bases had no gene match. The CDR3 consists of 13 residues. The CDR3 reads CASSGTGIYEQYF. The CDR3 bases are TGTGCCAGTAGCGGGACAGGGATCTACGAGCAGTACTTC.

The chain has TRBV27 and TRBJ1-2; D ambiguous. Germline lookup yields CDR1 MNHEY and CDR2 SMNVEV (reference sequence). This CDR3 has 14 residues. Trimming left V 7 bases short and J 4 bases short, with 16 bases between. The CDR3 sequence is CASMDGGPFYGYTF. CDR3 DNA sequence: TGTGCCAGCATGGACGGAGGGCCATTCTATGGCTACACCTTC.

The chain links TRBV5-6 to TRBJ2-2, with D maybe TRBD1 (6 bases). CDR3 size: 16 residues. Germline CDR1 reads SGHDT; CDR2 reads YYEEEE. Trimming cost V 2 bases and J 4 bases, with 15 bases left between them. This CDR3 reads CASSFGTSGSTGELFF. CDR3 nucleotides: TGTGCCAGCAGCTTCGGGACATCGGGAAGCACCGGGGAGCTGTTTTTT.

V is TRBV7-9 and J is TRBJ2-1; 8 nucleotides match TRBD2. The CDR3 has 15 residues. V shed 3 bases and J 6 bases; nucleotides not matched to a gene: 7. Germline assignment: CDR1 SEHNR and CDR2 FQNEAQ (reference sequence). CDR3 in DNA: TGTGCCAGCAGCTTCTGGGGAGCGGGAGCCAATGAGCAGTTCTTC. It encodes CASSFWGAGANEQFF.

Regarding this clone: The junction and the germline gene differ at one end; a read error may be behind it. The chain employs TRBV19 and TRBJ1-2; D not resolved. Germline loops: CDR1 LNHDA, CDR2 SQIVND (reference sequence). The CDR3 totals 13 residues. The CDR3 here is CASSIGLERGVRF. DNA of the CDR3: TGTGCCAGTAGTATAGGGCTTGAACGGGGAGTCCGCTTC.

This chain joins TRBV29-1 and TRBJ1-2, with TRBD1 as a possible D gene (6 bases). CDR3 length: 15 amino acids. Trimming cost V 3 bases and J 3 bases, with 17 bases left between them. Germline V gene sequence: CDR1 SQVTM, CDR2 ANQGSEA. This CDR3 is CSVDFGLGADYGYTF. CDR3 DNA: TGCAGCGTTGATTTCGGGCTGGGGGCGGACTATGGCTACACCTTC.